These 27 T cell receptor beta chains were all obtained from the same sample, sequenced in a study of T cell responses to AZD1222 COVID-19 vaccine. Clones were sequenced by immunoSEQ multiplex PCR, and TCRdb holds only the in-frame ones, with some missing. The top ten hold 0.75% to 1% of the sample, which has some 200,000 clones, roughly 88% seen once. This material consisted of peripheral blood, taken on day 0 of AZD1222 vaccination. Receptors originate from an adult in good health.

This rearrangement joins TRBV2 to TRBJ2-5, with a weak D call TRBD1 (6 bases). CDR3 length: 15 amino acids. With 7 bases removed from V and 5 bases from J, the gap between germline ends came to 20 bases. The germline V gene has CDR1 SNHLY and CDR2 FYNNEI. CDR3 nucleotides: TGTGCCAGCAATGGTGCCCCAGGGGCGGAGGAGACCCAGTACTTC. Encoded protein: CASNGAPGAEETQYF.

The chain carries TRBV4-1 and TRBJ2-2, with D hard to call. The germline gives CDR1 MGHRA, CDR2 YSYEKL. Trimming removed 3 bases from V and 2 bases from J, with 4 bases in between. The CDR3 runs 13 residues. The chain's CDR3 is CASSHRNTGELFF. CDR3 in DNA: TGCGCCAGCAGCCATAGAAACACCGGGGAGCTGTTTTTT.

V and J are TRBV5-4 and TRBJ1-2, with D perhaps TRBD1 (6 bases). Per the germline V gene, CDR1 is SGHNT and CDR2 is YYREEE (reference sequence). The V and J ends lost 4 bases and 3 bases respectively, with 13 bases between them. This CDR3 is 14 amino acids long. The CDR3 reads CASSHAAGDYGYTF. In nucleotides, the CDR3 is TGTGCCAGCAGCCACGCCGCAGGGGACTATGGCTACACCTTC.

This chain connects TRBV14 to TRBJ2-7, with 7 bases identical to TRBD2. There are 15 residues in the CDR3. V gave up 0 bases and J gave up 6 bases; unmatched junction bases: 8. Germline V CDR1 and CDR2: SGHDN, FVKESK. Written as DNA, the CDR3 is TGTGCCAGCAGCCAAGATCCCCTCGGGAGGAGCGAGCAGTACTTC. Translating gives CASSQDPLGRSEQYF.

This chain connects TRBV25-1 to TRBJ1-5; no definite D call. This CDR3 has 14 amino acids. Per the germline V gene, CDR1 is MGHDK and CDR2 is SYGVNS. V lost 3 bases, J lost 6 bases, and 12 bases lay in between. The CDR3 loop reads CASSDLGLSQPQHF. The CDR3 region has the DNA TGTGCCAGCAGTGACCTTGGGCTGTCTCAGCCCCAGCATTTT.

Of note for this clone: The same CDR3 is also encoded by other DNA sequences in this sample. The CDR3 DNA reads TGTGCCAGCTCGGGACAGTCAAACACTGAAGCTTTCTTT. Amino acids: CASSGQSNTEAFF. The chain recombines TRBV18 with TRBJ1-1; 7 bases match TRBD1. The V and J ends lost 6 bases and 2 bases, in that order; junction bases with no gene match: 3. The CDR3 sequence is 13 residues long. Germline V gene sequence: CDR1 KGHSH, CDR2 LQKENI.

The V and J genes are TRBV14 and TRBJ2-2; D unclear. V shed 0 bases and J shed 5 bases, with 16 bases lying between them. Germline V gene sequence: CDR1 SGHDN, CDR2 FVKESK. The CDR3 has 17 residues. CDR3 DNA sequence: TGTGCCAGCAGCCAAGAGCCCCTGGTTCACTGGACCGGGGAGCTGTTTTTT. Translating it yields CASSQEPLVHWTGELFF.

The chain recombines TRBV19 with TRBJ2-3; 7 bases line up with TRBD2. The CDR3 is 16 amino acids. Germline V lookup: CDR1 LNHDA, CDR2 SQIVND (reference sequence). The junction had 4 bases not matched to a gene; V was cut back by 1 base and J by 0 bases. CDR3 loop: CASSIGSGLSTDTQYF. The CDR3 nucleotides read TGTGCCAGTAGTATAGGTAGCGGGCTAAGCACAGATACGCAGTATTTT.

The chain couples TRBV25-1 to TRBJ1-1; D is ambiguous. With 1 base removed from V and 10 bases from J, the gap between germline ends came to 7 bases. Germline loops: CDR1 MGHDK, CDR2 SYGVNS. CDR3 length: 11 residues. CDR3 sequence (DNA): TGTGCCAGCAGTGAATTGGAGGGAGCTTTCTTT. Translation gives CASSELEGAFF.

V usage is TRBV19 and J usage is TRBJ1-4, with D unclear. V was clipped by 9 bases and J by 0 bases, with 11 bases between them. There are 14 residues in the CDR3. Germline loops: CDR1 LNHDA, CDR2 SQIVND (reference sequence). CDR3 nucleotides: TGTGCCAGCACCGGGCTCGCAACTAATGAAAAACTGTTTTTT. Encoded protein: CASTGLATNEKLFF.

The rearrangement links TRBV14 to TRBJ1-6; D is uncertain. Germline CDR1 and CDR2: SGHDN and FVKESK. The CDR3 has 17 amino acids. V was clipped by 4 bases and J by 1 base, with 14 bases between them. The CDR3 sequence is CASSPSPRGSYNSPLHF. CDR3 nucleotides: TGTGCCAGCAGCCCCTCCCCGCGGGGATCCTATAATTCACCCCTCCACTTT.

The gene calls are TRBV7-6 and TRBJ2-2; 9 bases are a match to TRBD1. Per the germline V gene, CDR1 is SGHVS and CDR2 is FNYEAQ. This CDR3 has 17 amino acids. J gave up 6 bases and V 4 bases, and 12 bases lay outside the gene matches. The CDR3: CASSSNPGQGGSGELFF. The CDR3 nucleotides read TGTGCCAGCAGCTCCAACCCGGGACAGGGTGGCTCCGGGGAGCTGTTTTTT.

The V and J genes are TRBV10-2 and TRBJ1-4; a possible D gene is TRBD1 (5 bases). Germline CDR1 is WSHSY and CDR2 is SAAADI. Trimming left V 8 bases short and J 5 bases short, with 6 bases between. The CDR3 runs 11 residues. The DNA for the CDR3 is TGCGCCAGCGAGGGGAATGAAAAACTGTTTTTT. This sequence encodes CASEGNEKLFF.

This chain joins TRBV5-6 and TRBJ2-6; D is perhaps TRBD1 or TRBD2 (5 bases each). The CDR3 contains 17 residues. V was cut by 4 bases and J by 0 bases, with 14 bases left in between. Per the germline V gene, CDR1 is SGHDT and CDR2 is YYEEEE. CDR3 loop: CASSEGTYHSGANVLTF. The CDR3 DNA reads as TGTGCCAGCAGCGAAGGGACGTACCACTCTGGGGCCAACGTCCTGACTTTC.

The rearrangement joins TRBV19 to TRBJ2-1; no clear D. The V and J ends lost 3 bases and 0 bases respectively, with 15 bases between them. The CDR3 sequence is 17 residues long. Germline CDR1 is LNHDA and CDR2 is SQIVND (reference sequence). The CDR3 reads CASSIAPLGRSYNEQFF. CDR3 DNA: TGTGCCAGTAGTATTGCCCCCCTCGGGCGCTCCTACAATGAGCAGTTCTTC. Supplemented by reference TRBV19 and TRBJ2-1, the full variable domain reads DGGITQSPKYLFRKEGQNVTLSCEQNLNHDAMYWYRQDPGQGLRLIYYSQIVNDFQKGDIAEGYSVSREKKESFPLTVTSAQKNPTAFYLCASSIAPLGRSYNEQFFGPGTRLTVL.

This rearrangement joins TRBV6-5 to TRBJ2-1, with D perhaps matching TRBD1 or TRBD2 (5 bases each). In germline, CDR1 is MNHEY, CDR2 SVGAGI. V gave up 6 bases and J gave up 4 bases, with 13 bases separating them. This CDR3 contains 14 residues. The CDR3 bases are TGTGCCAGCAGGCCGGGACGAATTTACAATGAGCAGTTCTTC. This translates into CASRPGRIYNEQFF.

The CDR3 loop reads CASSYGFGQGVSNQPQHF. The CDR3 DNA reads TGTGCCAGCAGTTACGGTTTCGGACAGGGCGTGAGCAATCAGCCCCAGCATTTT. The rearrangement links TRBV6-2 or TRBV6-3 to TRBJ1-5, with 8 nucleotides matching TRBD1. Looked up from germline, CDR1 is MNHEY and CDR2 is SVGEGT. Trimming cost V 2 bases and J 1 base; bases outside gene matches: 10. This CDR3 is 18 amino acids long.

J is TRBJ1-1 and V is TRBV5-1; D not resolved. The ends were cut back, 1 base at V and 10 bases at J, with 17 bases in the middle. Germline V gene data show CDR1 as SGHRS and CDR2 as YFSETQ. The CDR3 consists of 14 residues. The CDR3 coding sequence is TGCGCCAGCAGCTTGCTAGGTTTCTCAGATGCAGCTTTCTTT. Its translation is CASSLLGFSDAAFF. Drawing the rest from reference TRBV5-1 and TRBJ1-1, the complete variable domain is KAGVTQTPRYLIKTRGQQVTLSCSPISGHRSVSWYQQTPGQGLQFLFEYFSETQRNKGNFPGRFSGRQFSNSRSEMNVSTLELGDSALYLCASSLLGFSDAAFFGQGTRLTVV.

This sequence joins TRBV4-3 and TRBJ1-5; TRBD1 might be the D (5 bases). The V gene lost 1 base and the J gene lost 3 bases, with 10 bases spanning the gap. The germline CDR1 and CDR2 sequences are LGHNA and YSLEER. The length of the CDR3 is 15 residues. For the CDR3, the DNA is TGCGCCAGCAGCCAAGTGTGGGGGTCCAATCAGCCCCAGCATTTT. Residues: CASSQVWGSNQPQHF.

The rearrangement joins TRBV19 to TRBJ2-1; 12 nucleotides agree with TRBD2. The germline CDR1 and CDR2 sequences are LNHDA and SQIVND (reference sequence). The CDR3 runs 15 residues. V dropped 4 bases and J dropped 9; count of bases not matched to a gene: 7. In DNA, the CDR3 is TGTGCCAGTAGTACGAGGACTAGCGGGATAGGTGAGCAGTTCTTC. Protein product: CASSTRTSGIGEQFF.

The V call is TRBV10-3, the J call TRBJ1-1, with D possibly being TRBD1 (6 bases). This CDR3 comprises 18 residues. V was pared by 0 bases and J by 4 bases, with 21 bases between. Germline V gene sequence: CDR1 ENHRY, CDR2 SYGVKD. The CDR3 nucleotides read TGTGCCATCAGTGAGTCCAACGGTCCTGGGGGGCGAGTCACTGAAGCTTTCTTT. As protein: CAISESNGPGGRVTEAFF.

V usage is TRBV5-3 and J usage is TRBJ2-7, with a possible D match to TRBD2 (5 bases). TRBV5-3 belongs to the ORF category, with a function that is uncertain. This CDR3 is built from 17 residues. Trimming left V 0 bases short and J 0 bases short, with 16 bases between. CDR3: CARSLEEGSLASYEQYF. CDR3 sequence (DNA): TGTGCCAGAAGCTTGGAAGAGGGCAGCCTAGCCTCCTACGAGCAGTACTTC.

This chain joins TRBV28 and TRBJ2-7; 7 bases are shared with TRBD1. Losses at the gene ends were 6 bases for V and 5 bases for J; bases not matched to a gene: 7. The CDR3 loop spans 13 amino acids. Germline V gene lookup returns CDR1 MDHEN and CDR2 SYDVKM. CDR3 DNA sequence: TGTGCCAGCAGCCCGACAGGGCACAACGAGCAGTACTTC. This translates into CASSPTGHNEQYF.

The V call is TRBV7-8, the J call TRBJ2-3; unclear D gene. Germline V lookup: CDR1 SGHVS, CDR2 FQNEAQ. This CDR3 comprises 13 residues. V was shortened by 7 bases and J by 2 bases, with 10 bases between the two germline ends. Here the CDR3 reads CASTLVYTDTQYF. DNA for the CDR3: TGTGCCAGCACCCTAGTATACACAGATACGCAGTATTTT.

The CDR3 region is CASSPPLTQETQYF. CDR3 bases: TGTGCCAGCTCACCACCTCTAACCCAAGAGACCCAGTACTTC. The V gene is TRBV18, the J gene TRBJ2-5; D is uncertain. This CDR3 comprises 14 residues. Germline V CDR1 and CDR2: KGHSH, LQKENI. Trimming shortened V by 0 bases and J by 1 base, and 6 bases separated the two germline ends. Supplemented by reference TRBV18 and TRBJ2-5, the full variable domain reads NAGVMQNPRHLVRRRGQEARLRCSPMKGHSHVYWYRQLPEEGLKFMVYLQKENIIDESGMPKERFSAEFPKEGPSILRIQQVVRGDSAAYFCASSPPLTQETQYFGPGTRLLVL.

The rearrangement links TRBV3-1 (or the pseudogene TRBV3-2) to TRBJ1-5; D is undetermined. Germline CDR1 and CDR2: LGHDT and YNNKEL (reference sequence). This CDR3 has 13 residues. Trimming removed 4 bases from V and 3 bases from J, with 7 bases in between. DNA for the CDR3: TGTGCCAGCAGCCCGGGCACCAATCAGCCCCAGCATTTT. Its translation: CASSPGTNQPQHF.

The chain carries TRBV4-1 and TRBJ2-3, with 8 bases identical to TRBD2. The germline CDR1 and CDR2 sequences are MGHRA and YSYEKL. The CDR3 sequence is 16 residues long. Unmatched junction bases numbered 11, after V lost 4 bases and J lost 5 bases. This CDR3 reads CASSPVSVAGRDTQYF. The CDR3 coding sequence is TGCGCCAGCAGCCCCGTGTCCGTAGCGGGGCGAGATACGCAGTATTTT.